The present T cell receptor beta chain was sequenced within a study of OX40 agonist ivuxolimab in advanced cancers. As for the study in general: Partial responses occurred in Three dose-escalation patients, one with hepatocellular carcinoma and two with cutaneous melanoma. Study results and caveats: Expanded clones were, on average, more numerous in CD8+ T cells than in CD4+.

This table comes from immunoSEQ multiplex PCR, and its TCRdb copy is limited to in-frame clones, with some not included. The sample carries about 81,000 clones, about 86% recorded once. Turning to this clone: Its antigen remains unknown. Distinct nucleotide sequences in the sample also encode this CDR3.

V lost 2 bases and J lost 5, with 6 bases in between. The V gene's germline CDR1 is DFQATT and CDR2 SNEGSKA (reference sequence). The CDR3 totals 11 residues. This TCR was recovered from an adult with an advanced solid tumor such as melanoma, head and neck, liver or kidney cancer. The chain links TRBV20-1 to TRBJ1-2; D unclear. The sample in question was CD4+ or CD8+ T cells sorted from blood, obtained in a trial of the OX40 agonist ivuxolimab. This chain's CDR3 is CSARLDYGYTF. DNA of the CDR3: TGCAGTGCTAGACTCGATTATGGCTACACCTTC.